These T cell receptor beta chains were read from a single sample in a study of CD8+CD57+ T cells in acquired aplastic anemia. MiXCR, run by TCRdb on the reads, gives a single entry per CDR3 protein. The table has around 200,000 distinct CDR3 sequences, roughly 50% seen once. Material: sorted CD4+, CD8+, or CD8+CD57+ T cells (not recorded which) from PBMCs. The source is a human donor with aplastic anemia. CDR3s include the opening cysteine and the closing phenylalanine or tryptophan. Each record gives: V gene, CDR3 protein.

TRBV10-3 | CAISRASGGAQPYEQYF
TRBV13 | CASQAGYQNEKLFF
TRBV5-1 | CASSLTGVLHGYTF
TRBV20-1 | CSARDREVQPQHF
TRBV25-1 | CASESLGNYGYTF
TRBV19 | CASSIDRGGFSGANVLTF
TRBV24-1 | CATSDLVGDTQYF
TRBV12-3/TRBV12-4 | CASSSSGHAFEAFF
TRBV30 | CARSTGQGSAGYTF
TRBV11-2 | CASSTRSSGGNQYNEQFF
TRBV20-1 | CSARGYGERGRMDGYTF
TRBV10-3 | CAISEVHRGSSYEQYF
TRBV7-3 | CASSPGLAADTQYF
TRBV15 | CATSRWTPGLVYGYTF
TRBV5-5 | CASSFRGNYGYTF
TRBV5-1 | CASSPARDSPRTDTQYF
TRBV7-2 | CASRLAASTDTQYF
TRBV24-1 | CATNHGGAREKLFF
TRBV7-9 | CASSFKNTGELFF
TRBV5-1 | CASSSRVKITGIPGTEAFF
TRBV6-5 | CASSSGQNDGNTIYF
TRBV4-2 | CASSNLAERYKEQFF
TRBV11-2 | CASSTVSLAGGANEQFF
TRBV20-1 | CSARMAAGEQFF
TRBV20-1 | CSARRGDTQYF
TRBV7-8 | CASSLGGQGANEQYF
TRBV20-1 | CSARSGQGTNYGYTF
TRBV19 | CASSKAGSYNEQFF
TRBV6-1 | CASSEVSGGRSYEQYF
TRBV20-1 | CSARYTWDQETQYF
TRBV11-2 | CASSLTGNGDVNGYTF
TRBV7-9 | CASSLGQGVDTQYF
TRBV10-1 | CASSGQGLDTQYF
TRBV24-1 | CATSLGQHDTDTQYF
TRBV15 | CATSGLAEGDTGELFF
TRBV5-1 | CASSGGPPADTQYF
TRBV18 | CASSPMGPPDSPLHF
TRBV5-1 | CASSPVGRGGINTEAFF
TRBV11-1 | CASSLSRGRTGEQFF
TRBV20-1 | CSAGTSGRALEQYF
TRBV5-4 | CASSLGGALNTEAFF
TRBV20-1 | CSARDPPLDEQYF
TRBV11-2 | CASSLVSSGGIGETQYF
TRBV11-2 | CASSLRDSHEQYF
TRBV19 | CASSSRSGGSSTDTQYF
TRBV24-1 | CATSDLTSGGAHLAKNIQYF
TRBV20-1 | CSARTSGYSYNEQFF
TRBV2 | CASIDRGTQHF
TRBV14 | CASSLEGTAYYEQYF
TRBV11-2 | CASSLGGGASYNEQFF
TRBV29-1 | CSVQGRPGDPSSYEQYF
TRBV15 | CATSRHRTGGTDTQYF
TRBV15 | CATGRQGGSGELFF
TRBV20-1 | CSARALSTEAFF